Shown below are 23 T cell receptor beta chains from a single sample sequenced in a study of T cells in localized non-small cell lung cancer. The repertoire was sequenced with immunoSEQ multiplex PCR; TCRdb's copy has only in-frame clones and lacks some. The sample holds 30,000 to 40,000 clones, approximately 80% seen once. Sequenced material: peripheral blood, taken before any cancer treatment. Receptor source: a male donor at least 60 years old with stage III squamous cell lung carcinoma.

The CDR3: CASSSPGQGHNEQFF. In nucleotides, the CDR3 is TGTGCCAGCAGCTCACCGGGACAGGGACACAATGAGCAGTTCTTC. The chain carries TRBV11-2 and TRBJ2-1; TRBD1 agrees at 9 bases. CDR3 length equals 15 residues. V dropped 4 bases and J dropped 5; count of bases not matched to a gene: 6. Germline lookup yields CDR1 SGHAT and CDR2 FQNNGV.

J is TRBJ2-4 and V is TRBV7-2; 11 bases fit TRBD2. V lost 3 bases to trimming and J lost 7 bases; unmatched junction nucleotides: 8. Per the germline V gene, CDR1 is SGHTA and CDR2 is FQGNSA. The CDR3 has 16 residues. The CDR3 nucleotides read TGTGCCAGCAGCTTGACTAGCGGGAAGGGTATGAACATTCAGTACTTC. This codes for CASSLTSGKGMNIQYF.

Note on this clone: A read error may account for a junction end that differs from germline. The V and J genes are TRBV7-2 and TRBJ2-4; 12 nucleotides line up with TRBD1. The CDR3 is 15 residues long. Germline CDR1 is SGHTA and CDR2 is FQGNSA. CDR3 sequence reads: CASSLAGTGGESTNF. The CDR3 coding sequence is TGTGCCAGCAGCCTGGCCGGGACAGGGGGCGAATCAACGAACTTC. Filled out from reference TRBV7-2 and TRBJ2-4, the complete variable domain reads GAGVSQSPSNKVTEKGKDVELRCDPISGHTALYWYRQSLGQGLEFLIYFQGNSAPDKSGLPSDRFSAERTGGSVSTLTIQRTQQEDSAVYLCASSLAGTGGESTNFGAGTRLSVL.

The chain recombines TRBV2 with TRBJ2-1; TRBD2 matches 10 bases. The CDR3 extends over 15 amino acids. Germline loops: CDR1 SNHLY, CDR2 FYNNEI. After removal of 8 bases from V and 8 bases from J, the junction contained 12 bases not matched to a gene. In DNA, the CDR3 is TGTGCCAGCCGAGAACTAGCGGGATATGTCGATGAGCAGTTCTTC. Its protein product is CASRELAGYVDEQFF.

This chain joins TRBV19 and TRBJ2-1; no definite D call. Germline lookup yields CDR1 LNHDA and CDR2 SQIVND (reference sequence). The CDR3 loop spans 13 amino acids. Trimming removed 1 base from V and 12 bases from J, with 13 bases in between. The CDR3 protein is CASSIVGSPLQFF. As DNA, the CDR3 is TGTGCCAGTAGTATAGTGGGCTCTCCCTTGCAGTTCTTC.

This clone was detected only once. The chain has TRBV7-2 and TRBJ2-3; 10 nucleotides match TRBD2. This CDR3 has 17 amino acids. J lost 2 bases, V lost 5 bases, and 10 bases had no gene match. Per the germline V gene, CDR1 is SGHTA and CDR2 is FQGNSA. CDR3 loop: CASSPRESGRATDTQYF. As DNA, the CDR3 is TGTGCCAGCAGCCCCCGAGAGAGCGGGAGGGCCACAGATACGCAGTATTTT.

V and J are TRBV28 and TRBJ1-1; D perhaps matches TRBD1 (6 bases). The ends were cut back, 8 bases at V and 5 bases at J, with 15 bases in the middle. The CDR3 covers 13 residues. From germline, CDR1 is MDHEN and CDR2 SYDVKM. The CDR3 protein is CASWNREKTEAFF. DNA of the CDR3: TGTGCCAGCTGGAACAGGGAGAAGACTGAAGCTTTCTTT.

The gene calls are TRBV6-5 and TRBJ1-6; D unclear. This CDR3 region has 13 residues. Trimming took off 2 bases at V and 7 bases at J, with 6 bases between the two ends. CDR1 and CDR2 (germline): MNHEY, SVGAGI. The CDR3 nucleotides are TGTGCCAGCAGTTACGACTCGAATTCACCCCTCCACTTT. Protein sequence: CASSYDSNSPLHF.

V gene TRBV29-1 combines with J gene TRBJ2-7, with D hard to call. There are 12 residues in the CDR3. V was clipped by 4 bases and J by 4 bases, with 11 bases between them. From germline, CDR1 is SQVTM and CDR2 ANQGSEA. The DNA of the CDR3 is TGCAGCGTTGTTCTGGGCGGTTACGAGCAGTACTTC. Translating gives CSVVLGGYEQYF.

The table lists this clone with a few counts. The rearrangement joins TRBV18 to TRBJ1-1; D uncertain. The V gene's germline CDR1 is KGHSH and CDR2 LQKENI. The V end lost 3 bases, the J end lost 0 bases, and 8 bases lay between the germline ends. The CDR3 has 14 amino acids. CDR3 in amino acids: CASSPGNMNTEAFF. The CDR3 bases are TGTGCCAGCTCACCGGGGAACATGAACACTGAAGCTTTCTTT.

The rearrangement links TRBV6-5 to TRBJ1-1; TRBD1 agrees at 8 bases. V trimming: 2 bases; J trimming: 10 bases; junction bases outside the gene matches: 9. The CDR3 covers 14 residues. The V gene's germline CDR1 is MNHEY and CDR2 SVGAGI. The CDR3 DNA sequence: TGTGCCAGCAGTTACCAGCAGGGGGCGGGTGGAGCTTTCTTT. Translation gives CASSYQQGAGGAFF.

This sequence joins TRBV27 and TRBJ2-3; D is unclear. The CDR3 is 13 amino acids. Germline CDR1 is MNHEY and CDR2 is SMNVEV (reference sequence). Trimming left V 8 bases short and J 2 bases short, with 11 bases between. CDR3 sequence (DNA): TGTGCCAGCGCCCACGGGCCCACAGATACGCAGTATTTT. Its protein product is CASAHGPTDTQYF.

The chain carries TRBV5-5 and TRBJ1-3; the D is unclear. This CDR3 has 12 amino acids. Trimming stripped 2 bases from V and 0 bases from J, with 0 bases between. Germline loops: CDR1 SGHKS, CDR2 YYEKEE (reference sequence). The CDR3 DNA reads as TGTGCCAGCAGCTTCTCTGGAAACACCATATATTTT. Translation: CASSFSGNTIYF.

The chain uses TRBV11-2 and TRBJ2-1, with 8 nucleotides matching TRBD1. The V segment lost 2 bases and the J segment 5 bases; nucleotides outside the gene matches: 8. CDR3 length: 16 residues. CDR1 and CDR2 (germline): SGHAT, FQNNGV. The CDR3 sequence: CASSLRRQGRNNEQFF. The CDR3 coding sequence is TGTGCCAGCAGCTTAAGAAGACAGGGGCGTAACAATGAGCAGTTCTTC.

This rearrangement joins TRBV7-8 to TRBJ1-1; D is unresolved. The CDR3 length is 13 residues. Germline V lookup: CDR1 SGHVS, CDR2 FQNEAQ. V dropped 3 bases and J dropped 2 bases, with 7 bases sitting between them. This CDR3 is CASSLESNTEAFF. The CDR3 nucleotides are TGTGCCAGCAGCTTGGAAAGTAACACTGAAGCTTTCTTT. Together with reference TRBV7-8 and TRBJ1-1, the CDR3 gives the full variable domain: GAGVSQSPRYKVAKRGQDVALRCDPISGHVSLFWYQQALGQGPEFLTYFQNEAQLDKSGLPSDRFFAERPEGSVSTLKIQRTQQEDSAVYLCASSLESNTEAFFGQGTRLTVV.

The V call is TRBV7-2, the J call TRBJ1-4; 11 bases match TRBD1. CDR3 size: 17 residues. Germline lookup yields CDR1 SGHTA and CDR2 FQGNSA. The V gene end was trimmed by 1 base and the J gene end by 10 bases; junction bases not matched to a gene: 11. CDR3 nucleotide sequence: TGTGCCAGCAGCTTAGGGACAGGGGGCGGATCGTCCGTAAAACTGTTTTTT. As protein: CASSLGTGGGSSVKLFF.

This chain uses TRBV30 with TRBJ2-1; D is ambiguous. The CDR3 is 14 residues long. The germline V gene has CDR1 GTSNPN and CDR2 SVGIG (reference sequence). This CDR3 is CAYTKGESYNEQFF. The DNA for the CDR3 is TGTGCATACACTAAGGGCGAGTCCTACAATGAGCAGTTCTTC.

This chain links TRBV2 with TRBJ2-3; D is perhaps TRBD2 (6 bases). Trimming removed 7 bases from V and 5 bases from J, with 10 bases in between. The V gene's germline CDR1 is SNHLY and CDR2 FYNNEI. The CDR3 runs to 12 residues. This CDR3 reads CASNGGVDTQYF. The DNA of the CDR3 is TGTGCCAGCAATGGAGGGGTAGATACGCAGTATTTT.

The chain combines TRBV18 with TRBJ1-1; 10 bases are shared with TRBD1. CDR1 is KGHSH and CDR2 is LQKENI in the germline V gene. The CDR3 length is 15 residues. The ends lost 1 base at V and 7 bases at J; junction bases unmatched: 6. The CDR3 coding sequence is TGTGCCAGCTCACCACTACCCGGGACAGGGGTTGAAGCTTTCTTT. It is translated as CASSPLPGTGVEAFF.

This clone was seen a few times. The chain is built from TRBV5-4 and TRBJ2-3, with 10 positions matching TRBD2. V was pared by 1 base and J by 5 bases, with 10 bases of the junction left unmatched. The CDR3 is 17 amino acids. Germline V gives CDR1 SGHNT, CDR2 YYREEE (reference sequence). Written as DNA, the CDR3 is TGTGCCAGCAGCTTGAGGTCTAGCGGGAGTCAGTTAGATACGCAGTATTTT. It encodes CASSLRSSGSQLDTQYF.

V usage is TRBV4-1 and J usage is TRBJ1-2; D not resolved. The V end lost 4 bases, the J end lost 0 bases, and 12 bases lay between the germline ends. CDR3 size: 15 residues. The germline V gene encodes CDR1 MGHRA and CDR2 YSYEKL. The CDR3 reads CASSPTGTTNYGYTF. The CDR3 DNA reads TGCGCCAGCAGCCCCACGGGCACAACTAACTATGGCTACACCTTC.

This clone was detected a few times. This chain connects TRBV5-1 to TRBJ2-2, with no clear D. The CDR3 loop spans 13 amino acids. Germline V gene lookup returns CDR1 SGHRS and CDR2 YFSETQ. The V end lost 0 bases, the J end lost 6 bases, and 6 bases lay between the germline ends. Written as DNA, the CDR3 is TGCGCCAGCAGCTTGGACCCTCCCGGGGAGCTGTTTTTT. This encodes CASSLDPPGELFF.

Regarding this clone: The same CDR3 arises from other DNA sequences in this sample as well. V is TRBV30 and J is TRBJ1-1; unclear D gene. Between the trimmed V and J ends, which lost 2 bases and 5 bases, there was a span of 12 bases. The V gene's germline CDR1 is GTSNPN and CDR2 SVGIG (reference sequence). CDR3 length: 13 residues. In DNA form, the CDR3 reads TGTGCCTGGAGTCCCACCGACCGGACTGAAGCTTTCTTT. Translation gives CAWSPTDRTEAFF.